What follows are 27 T cell receptor beta chains derived from one specimen sequenced in a study of early T cells in non-severe SARS-CoV-2 infection. TCRdb redid the calling of the 5' RACE reads with MiXCR, one entry per CDR3 protein. Of about 49,000 distinct CDR3 sequences listed, around 12% were seen once; the top ten hold roughly 2.5%. This specimen was whole blood, taken at baseline. These receptors all stem from an adult who was a healthcare worker with PCR-confirmed SARS-CoV-2 infection or an uninfected control (not recorded which).

This clonotype was observed a few times. The rearrangement uses TRBV6-2 or TRBV6-3 and TRBJ2-1; 7 bases match TRBD2. After removal of 4 bases from V and 4 bases from J, the junction contained 7 bases not matched to a gene. The CDR3 loop spans 15 amino acids. CDR1 and CDR2 from the germline V gene are MNHEY and SVGEGT. Here the CDR3 reads CASSSGGSGYNEQFF. DNA for the CDR3: TGTGCCAGCAGTTCCGGCGGTAGCGGGTACAATGAGCAGTTCTTC.

This clonotype was found once. The V gene is TRBV1, the J gene TRBJ2-4; the D call in the table, TRBD2, was not verified against the DNA. TRBV1 represents a pseudogene. The length of the CDR3 is 17 residues. Here the CDR3 reads CTSSQVPMTRAKNIQYF. CDR3 sequence (DNA): TGCACCAGCAGCCAAGTTCCTATGACTAGAGCCAAAAACATTCAGTACTTC.

This clonotype was counted ten times or more. The chain links TRBV7-2 to TRBJ1-6; 7 positions match TRBD1. V was pared by 6 bases and J by 8 bases, with 16 bases of the junction left unmatched. Germline CDR1 reads SGHTA; CDR2 reads FQGNSA. This CDR3 is built from 17 residues. Written as DNA, the CDR3 is TGTGCCAGCAGTCTGCGCGTCGGCAGGGGGTACGATTCACCCCTCCACTTT. It encodes CASSLRVGRGYDSPLHF.

The chain is built from TRBV5-1 and TRBJ2-5; D not resolved. Trimming pared 2 bases from V and 4 bases from J, leaving 9 bases between. In germline, CDR1 is SGHRS, CDR2 YFSETQ. The CDR3 is 13 residues long. CDR3: CASSLIGRETQYF. In DNA, the CDR3 is TGCGCCAGCAGCTTAATCGGAAGAGAGACCCAGTACTTC.

The chain carries TRBV6-2 or TRBV6-3 and TRBJ2-5; D unclear. The CDR3 is made up of 12 amino acids. Germline loops: CDR1 MNHEY, CDR2 SVGEGT. The ends were cut back, 6 bases at V and 5 bases at J, with 10 bases in the middle. CDR3 protein: CASSPTLETQYF. The CDR3 bases are TGTGCCAGCAGCCCAACCCTGGAGACCCAGTACTTC.

This chain joins TRBV4-1 and TRBJ1-3; D is ambiguous. Between the trimmed V and J ends, which lost 1 base and 0 bases, there was a span of 7 bases. Germline CDR1 is MGHRA and CDR2 is YSYEKL. The length of the CDR3 is 15 residues. Here the CDR3 reads CASSQVWSSGNTIYF. CDR3 DNA sequence: TGCGCCAGCAGCCAAGTTTGGAGCTCTGGAAACACCATATATTTT.

V and J are TRBV7-2 and TRBJ1-1; D gene ambiguous. The CDR3 totals 13 residues. Germline V lookup: CDR1 SGHTA, CDR2 FQGNSA. The V end was cut by 5 bases, the J end by 11 bases, with 18 bases between. CDR3 DNA: TGTGCCAGCAGCCCGTCGGCCGAACGGTGGGCTTTCTTT. This encodes CASSPSAERWAFF. Filled out from reference TRBV7-2 and TRBJ1-1, the complete variable domain reads GAGVSQSPSNKVTEKGKDVELRCDPISGHTALYWYRQSLGQGLEFLIYFQGNSAPDKSGLPSDRFSAERTGGSVSTLTIQRTQQEDSAVYLCASSPSAERWAFFGQGTRLTVV.

This rearrangement joins TRBV27 to TRBJ1-4, with D possibly TRBD1 on 6 matching bases. The CDR3 extends over 15 amino acids. From germline, CDR1 is MNHEY and CDR2 SMNVEV (reference sequence). V lost 8 bases and J lost 8, with 21 bases in between. CDR3 bases: TGTGCCAGCCGGGTATCTCGGCAGGGGAGCGAAAAACTGTTTTTT. Translated: CASRVSRQGSEKLFF.

This clonotype has just a few counts. V and J are TRBV6-2 or TRBV6-3 and TRBJ2-5, with 15 bases matching TRBD2. CDR1 MNHEY and CDR2 SVGEGT come from the germline V gene. V lost 6 bases, J lost 9 bases, and 11 bases stayed unmatched. This CDR3 region has 16 residues. For the CDR3, the DNA is TGTGCCAGCAGAGGACTAGCGGGAGGGCACCCTGAGCCCCAGTACTTC. Protein product: CASRGLAGGHPEPQYF.

This clonotype was seen at least ten times. CDR3 amino acids: CASSDLAGVPDTQYF. The CDR3 coding sequence is TGCGCCAGCAGCGACTTAGCGGGAGTTCCAGATACGCAGTATTTT. The chain has TRBV4-3 and TRBJ2-3; 9 bases are a match to TRBD2. The CDR3 consists of 15 residues. V lost 5 bases, J lost 4 bases, and 7 bases stayed unmatched. CDR1 LGHNA and CDR2 YSLEER come from the germline V gene.

The table lists this clonotype with many counts. V and J are TRBV12-3 or TRBV12-4 and TRBJ2-4, with 8 nucleotides matching TRBD1. This CDR3 comprises 16 residues. J was trimmed by 0 bases and V by 6 bases; bases with no gene match: 7. In nucleotides, the CDR3 is TGTGCCAGCAGGCGGACAGGGATCGGAGCCAAAAACATTCAGTACTTC. Amino acids: CASRRTGIGAKNIQYF.

The sample holds a few counts of this clonotype. DNA for the CDR3: TGTGCCAGCTCACCACTTCGCCCGGGACTAGCGAACTCCTACGAGCAGTACTTC. Translating it yields CASSPLRPGLANSYEQYF. This rearrangement joins TRBV18 to TRBJ2-7; 10 bases are shared with TRBD2. The CDR3 loop spans 18 amino acids. In germline, CDR1 is KGHSH, CDR2 LQKENI. V dropped 1 base and J dropped 0; count of bases not matched to a gene: 9.

This clonotype was seen only a few times. The chain is built from TRBV7-8 and TRBJ1-5; D is unresolved. Germline V gives CDR1 SGHVS, CDR2 FQNEAQ. This CDR3 is built from 13 residues. With 4 bases removed from V and 7 bases from J, the gap between germline ends came to 11 bases. The CDR3 protein is CASSSDQFQPQHF. As DNA, the CDR3 is TGTGCCAGCAGCTCAGATCAGTTCCAGCCCCAGCATTTT.

V usage is TRBV12-3 or TRBV12-4 and J usage is TRBJ1-4; D perhaps matches TRBD1 (6 bases). V was cut by 2 bases and J by 3 bases, with 10 bases left in between. CDR3 length: 15 amino acids. For the CDR3, the DNA is TGTGCCAGCAGTTTAAATCAGGGGTCTAATGAAAAACTGTTTTTT. It is translated as CASSLNQGSNEKLFF.

This clonotype was recorded many times. V usage is TRBV10-3 and J usage is TRBJ1-5, with D possibly being TRBD1 (5 bases). Germline-derived CDR1 and CDR2 are ENHRY and SYGVKD. V was shortened by 10 bases and J by 0 bases, with 13 bases between the two germline ends. The CDR3 consists of 14 residues. The CDR3 DNA reads as TGTGCCACCAGACAGACGGATAGCAATCAGCCCCAGCATTTT. It is translated as CATRQTDSNQPQHF.

This clonotype has a count of ten or more. This rearrangement joins TRBV10-1 to TRBJ2-7; 13 bases are a match to TRBD2. J lost 2 bases, V lost 6 bases, and 19 bases had no gene match. CDR1 is WNHNN, CDR2 SYGVQD, per germline (reference sequence). The CDR3 runs 20 residues. In nucleotides, the CDR3 is TGCGCCAGCAGCCCTAAAGGGGGAATCGGACTAGCGGGAGAAGCCTACGAGCAGTACTTC. Translation: CASSPKGGIGLAGEAYEQYF.

At least ten counts were recorded for this clonotype. The V call is TRBV19, the J call TRBJ1-5, with D perhaps matching TRBD1 (6 bases). The germline gives CDR1 LNHDA, CDR2 SQIVND (reference sequence). The CDR3 is 12 residues long. V dropped 7 bases and J dropped 7 bases, with 11 bases sitting between them. The CDR3 region is CASTPGDQPQHF. In DNA, the CDR3 is TGTGCCAGTACCCCAGGGGACCAGCCCCAGCATTTT.

This clonotype was observed many times. The genes are TRBV28 and TRBJ1-4, with 8 bases identical to TRBD1. The germline V gene encodes CDR1 MDHEN and CDR2 SYDVKM. V trimming: 6 bases; J trimming: 8 bases; junction bases outside the gene matches: 8. This CDR3 has 14 residues. The CDR3: CASRLSGGREKLFF. The CDR3 DNA sequence: TGTGCCAGCAGACTATCAGGGGGCAGGGAAAAACTGTTTTTT.

There are many counts of this clonotype. The V and J genes are TRBV7-2 and TRBJ1-3; 11 positions match TRBD1. The ends lost 4 bases at V and 6 bases at J; junction bases unmatched: 8. The CDR3 has 16 amino acids. CDR1 is SGHTA, CDR2 FQGNSA, per germline. As DNA, the CDR3 is TGTGCCAGCAGCTCACCCGGGACAGGGGGTTCAAACACCATATATTTT. Its translation: CASSSPGTGGSNTIYF.

The CDR3 DNA sequence: TGTGCCACCCTACGACTAGCGGGACTTGATGAGCAGTTCTTC. It specifies CATLRLAGLDEQFF. This chain connects TRBV27 to TRBJ2-1; 11 nucleotides align to TRBD2. The CDR3 totals 14 residues. V shed 10 bases, J shed 8 bases, and the junction held 10 bases outside the gene matches. The germline CDR1 and CDR2 sequences are MNHEY and SMNVEV (reference sequence).

The DNA for the CDR3 is TGTGCCAGCAGCTTAGCGGGAGGCTTATCCTACGAGCAGTACTTC. This gives the protein CASSLAGGLSYEQYF. The rearrangement links TRBV7-2 to TRBJ2-7; a possible D gene is TRBD2 (6 bases). V lost 0 bases, J lost 1 base, and 10 bases lay in between. There are 15 residues in the CDR3. Germline V lookup: CDR1 SGHTA, CDR2 FQGNSA.

Only a few counts were recorded for this clonotype. The chain recombines TRBV14 with TRBJ2-7, with TRBD2 matching over 10 bases. CDR1 is SGHDN and CDR2 is FVKESK in the germline V gene. V was pared by 4 bases and J by 5 bases, with 8 bases of the junction left unmatched. The CDR3 is 15 amino acids. The CDR3 spells CASSRLAGVSNEQYF. The CDR3 coding sequence is TGTGCCAGCAGCCGTCTAGCGGGAGTAAGCAACGAGCAGTACTTC. Looking up the rest from reference TRBV14 and TRBJ2-7 gives the full variable domain: EAGVTQFPSHSVIEKGQTVTLRCDPISGHDNLYWYRRVMGKEIKFLLHFVKESKQDESGMPNNRFLAERTGGTYSTLKVQPAELEDSGVYFCASSRLAGVSNEQYFGPGTRLTVT.

This clonotype was counted only a few times. The rearrangement uses TRBV6-1 and TRBJ2-3, with D perhaps matching TRBD1 or TRBD2 (6 bases each). This CDR3 region has 14 residues. Trimming took off 3 bases at V and 3 bases at J, with 10 bases between the two ends. Germline lookup yields CDR1 MNHNS and CDR2 SASEGT. The DNA of the CDR3 is TGTGCCAGCAGTGATCGGGGGCAAACAGATACGCAGTATTTT. Amino acid sequence: CASSDRGQTDTQYF.

This clonotype has a handful of counts. The V gene is TRBV11-2, the J gene TRBJ2-7, with TRBD2 matching 11 bases. Germline-derived CDR1 and CDR2 are SGHAT and FQNNGV. V shed 5 bases, J shed 5 bases, and the junction held 8 bases outside the gene matches. The CDR3 sequence is 15 residues long. The DNA for the CDR3 is TGTGCCAGCAGCCAGTTAGCGGGAGGGCCGGACGAGCAGTACTTC. Protein product: CASSQLAGGPDEQYF.

V usage is TRBV11-1 and J usage is TRBJ2-2; TRBD2 aligns across 9 bases. Germline trimming cut 5 bases from V and 1 base from J; bases unmatched to any gene: 2. Germline CDR1 and CDR2: SGHAT and FQDESV (reference sequence). The CDR3 is 15 residues long. The CDR3 DNA is TGTGCCAGCAGCCTACTAGCGGGGAACACCGGGGAGCTGTTTTTT. Its translation: CASSLLAGNTGELFF.

Note on this clonotype: Being one base from a much bigger clone, this may be a read error. This chain joins TRBV6-5 and TRBJ2-2; D call uncertain. This CDR3 spans 13 amino acids. V dropped 0 bases and J dropped 1 base, with 0 bases sitting between them. In germline, CDR1 is MNHEY, CDR2 SVGAGI. CDR3 in DNA: TGTGCCAGCAGTTACTCGAACACCGGGGAGCTGTTTTTT. Its protein is CASSYSNTGELFF.

The chain recombines TRBV7-2 with TRBJ2-7, with 7 bases aligning to TRBD2. The V gene's germline CDR1 is SGHTA and CDR2 FQGNSA. Trimming cost V 5 bases and J 4 bases; bases outside gene matches: 11. The CDR3 totals 15 residues. CDR3 nucleotide sequence: TGTGCCAGCAGCCTAACCTCGGCGGGACTATACGAGCAGTACTTC. This codes for CASSLTSAGLYEQYF.